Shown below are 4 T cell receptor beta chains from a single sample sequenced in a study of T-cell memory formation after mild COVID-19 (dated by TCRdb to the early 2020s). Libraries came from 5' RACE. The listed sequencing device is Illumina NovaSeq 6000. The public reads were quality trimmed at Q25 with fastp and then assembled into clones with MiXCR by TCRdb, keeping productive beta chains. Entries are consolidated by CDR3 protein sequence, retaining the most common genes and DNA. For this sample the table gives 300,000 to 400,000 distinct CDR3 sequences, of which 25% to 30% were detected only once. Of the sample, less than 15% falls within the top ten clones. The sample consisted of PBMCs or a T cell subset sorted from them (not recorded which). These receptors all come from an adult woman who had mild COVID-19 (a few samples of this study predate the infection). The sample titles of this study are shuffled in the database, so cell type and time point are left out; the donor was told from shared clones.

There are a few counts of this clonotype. This chain's CDR3 is CASSSAYGYTF. The CDR3 DNA follows: TGTGCCAGCAGTTCGGCCTATGGCTACACCTTC. The V gene is TRBV12-3 or TRBV12-4, the J gene TRBJ1-2; D call uncertain. V was trimmed by 4 bases and J by 4 bases, leaving 4 bases between them. The CDR3 totals 11 residues.

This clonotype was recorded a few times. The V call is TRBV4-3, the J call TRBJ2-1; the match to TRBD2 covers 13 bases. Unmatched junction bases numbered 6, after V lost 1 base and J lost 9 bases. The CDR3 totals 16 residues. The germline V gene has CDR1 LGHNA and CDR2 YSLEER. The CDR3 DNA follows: TGCGCCAGCAGCCAAGGAGGACTAGCGGGAGACGTTGAGCAGTTCTTC. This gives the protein CASSQGGLAGDVEQFF.

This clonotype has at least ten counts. The CDR3 nucleotides are TGTGCCACCAGTGTGACGGAAGAGACCCAGTACTTC. Translating gives CATSVTEETQYF. The chain combines TRBV24-1 with TRBJ2-5; D uncertain. There are 12 residues in the CDR3. Trimming pared 5 bases from V and 3 bases from J, leaving 6 bases between. Germline CDR1 and CDR2: KGHDR and SFDVKD.

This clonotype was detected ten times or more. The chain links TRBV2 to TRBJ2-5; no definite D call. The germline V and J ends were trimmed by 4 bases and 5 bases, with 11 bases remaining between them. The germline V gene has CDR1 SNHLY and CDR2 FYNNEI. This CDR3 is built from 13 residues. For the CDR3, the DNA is TGTGCCAGCAGTGCCGGTAGCCGGGAGACCCAGTACTTC. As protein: CASSAGSRETQYF.